The source of this TCR beta chain is a study of blood T cells in healthy people across ages. This clonotype was counted a single time. PCR was performed a second time for roughly 7 to 11 cycles using a sample-barcoded 5' primer and a J-beta primer mix. One entry per CDR3 protein, called by TCRdb with MiXCR from the 5' RACE reads. The sample shows about 970,000 distinct CDR3 sequences, just over 50% of them seen only once. CDR1 MNHNS and CDR2 SASEGT come from the germline V gene. The CDR3 is 16 amino acids. Sample: blood. The clonotype comes from a woman aged 55-69 years in good health. The chain couples TRBV6-1 to TRBJ2-1; the D gene is possibly TRBD2 (5 bases). The tail of the sequence fits TRBJ2-7 better, so the J call may be wrong. CDR3: CASSAQRGAANNEQYF. Here the CDR3 DNA reads TGTGCCAGCAGTGCTCAACGGGGAGCGGCTAACAATGAGCAGTACTTC.